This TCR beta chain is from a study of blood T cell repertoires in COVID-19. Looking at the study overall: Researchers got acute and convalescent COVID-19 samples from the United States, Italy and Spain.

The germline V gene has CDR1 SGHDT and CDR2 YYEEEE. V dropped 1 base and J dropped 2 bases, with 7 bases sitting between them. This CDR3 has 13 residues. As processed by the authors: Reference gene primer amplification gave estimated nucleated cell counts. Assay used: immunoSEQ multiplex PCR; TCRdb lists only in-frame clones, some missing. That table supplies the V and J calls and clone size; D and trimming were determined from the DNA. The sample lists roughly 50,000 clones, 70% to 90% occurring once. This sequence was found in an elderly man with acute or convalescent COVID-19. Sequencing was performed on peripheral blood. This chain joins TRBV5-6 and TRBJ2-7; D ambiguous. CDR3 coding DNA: TGTGCCAGCAGCTTGATCCAGGCCTACGAGCAGTACTTC. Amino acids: CASSLIQAYEQYF.